This T cell receptor beta chain was profiled in a study of patients and donors after allogeneic stem cell transplantation. In germline, CDR1 is MDHEN, CDR2 SYDVKM. The CDR3 totals 15 residues. MiXCR, applied by TCRdb to the RT-PCR reads, yields one record per CDR3 protein. The data contain under 200,000 distinct CDR3 sequences, approximately 24% of them singletons. As regards this clonotype: The junction departs from the called germline gene at one end, perhaps through a read error.

Specimen: blood, either unsorted or a sorted T cell fraction (not recorded which). The chain recombines TRBV28 with TRBJ2-7; 9 nucleotides align to TRBD2. This TCR came from a human donor who was either an allogeneic HSCT recipient or a stem cell or donor lymphocyte infusion donor (not recorded which). It is not recorded whose cells these are; they may come from a transplant donor. Written as DNA, the CDR3 is TGTGCCAGCAGTCCCTTTAGCGGGAGCTCCGACGAGCAGTACTTC. Its translation: CASSPFSGSSDEQYF. Combining the CDR3 with reference TRBV28 and TRBJ2-7 gives the whole variable domain DVKVTQSSRYLVKRTGEKVFLECVQDMDHENMFWYRQDPGLGLRLIYFSYDVKMKEKGDIPEGYSVSREKKERFSLILESASTNQTSMYLCASSPFSGSSDEQYFGPGTRLTVT.